This is a list of T cell receptor beta chains from one sample in a study of blood T cell repertoires in COVID-19. Clones were read by immunoSEQ multiplex PCR, and TCRdb kept only the in-frame ones, dropping some. Among some 340,000 clones listed, approximately 89% were seen once. The specimen sequenced was PBMCs or T cells enriched from blood (not recorded which). These receptors were collected from a woman aged 25 to 39 who had recovered from COVID-19. Each CDR3 is given with its conserved first and last residue. Each record gives: D gene, clone size, J gene, V gene, CDR3 DNA, CDR3 protein. A D gene is named only where the DNA matches it firmly. Clone size, where shown, is once, few, many, or a class for clones that have expanded.

- | - | TRBJ1-1 | TRBV4-3 | TGCGCCAGCAGCCAAGATCCCATAGGGGCCCCCAAAGGCACTGAAGCTTTCTTT | CASSQDPIGAPKGTEAFF
- | - | TRBJ2-6 | TRBV9 | TGTGCCAGCAGCCAGCCGGAGGCGGGGGCCAACGTCCTGACTTTC | CASSQPEAGANVLTF
- | - | TRBJ2-7 | TRBV4-2 | TGTGCCAGCAGCCAAGAGTCGGCGGCTAGCGCGTGGAGCTCCTACGAGCAGTACTTC | CASSQESAASAWSSYEQYF
TRBD1 | - | TRBJ1-1 | TRBV7-8 | TGTGCCAGCAGCGGACGACGGGACAGCAGTCTGAACACTGAAGCTTTCTTT | CASSGRRDSSLNTEAFF
TRBD2 | - | TRBJ2-1 | TRBV5-1 | TGCGCCAGCAGCCGAGGCGGGACTAGCGGGGGCTCCTACAATGAGCAGTTCTTC | CASSRGGTSGGSYNEQFF
- | - | TRBJ2-2 | TRBV6-5 | TGTGCCAGCCCTAGACCAACCGGGGAGCTGTTTTTT | CASPRPTGELFF
TRBD1 | - | TRBJ1-1 | TRBV9 | TGTGCCAGCAGCCTGGACAGGATGAACACTGAAGCTTTCTTT | CASSLDRMNTEAFF
- | - | TRBJ2-1 | TRBV19 | TGTGCCAGTAGTATAGTAAATGAGCAGTTCTTC | CASSIVNEQFF
- | - | TRBJ1-1 | TRBV6-1 | TGTGCCAGCAGTGAAGCGACGGTAACTAAAGGTTTCTTT | CASSEATVTKGFF
TRBD1 | - | TRBJ1-4 | TRBV4-3 | TGCGCCAGCAGCCAAGATAGGACAGGGGACCCTTGGGGTGAAAAACTGTTTTTT | CASSQDRTGDPWGEKLFF
TRBD1 | few | TRBJ2-5 | TRBV5-5 | TGTGCCAGCAGCTCCCCGACAGGGATCCAAGAGACCCAGTACTTC | CASSSPTGIQETQYF
- | - | TRBJ1-1 | TRBV19 | TGTGCCAGTAGTATAAACGGGTACACTGAAGCTTTCTTT | CASSINGYTEAFF
- | - | TRBJ1-3 | TRBV4-2 | TGTGCCAGCAGCCTATCCGGACGGGGCTCTGGAAACACCATATATTTT | CASSLSGRGSGNTIYF
TRBD1 | - | TRBJ1-4 | TRBV5-8 | TGTGCCAGCAGCCCGGGGGACAGGAATGAAAAACTGTTTTTT | CASSPGDRNEKLFF
TRBD1 | once | TRBJ1-6 | TRBV2 | TGTGCCAGCAGACCGGGACAGCTTAATTCACCCCTCCACTTT | CASRPGQLNSPLHF
- | - | TRBJ1-3 | TRBV7-2 | TGTGCCAGCAGCTTAACCGCAGGTCTCTCTGGAAACACCATATATTTT | CASSLTAGLSGNTIYF
TRBD1 | - | TRBJ1-5 | TRBV4-1 | TGCGCCAGCAGCCTCGATGTGACAGGGAATAGCAATCAGCCCCAGCATTTT | CASSLDVTGNSNQPQHF
TRBD1 | - | TRBJ1-2 | TRBV7-2 | TGTGCCAGCAGCTCAACCGGGACAGGGAGGTATGGCTACACCTTC | CASSSTGTGRYGYTF
- | - | TRBJ1-5 | TRBV28 | TGTGCCAGCCAGGGGAGCAATCAGCCCCAGCATTTT | CASQGSNQPQHF
TRBD2 | - | TRBJ2-1 | TRBV5-4 | TGTGCCAGCAGCCCCGGGGGGGCCAGCTCCTACAATGAGCAGTTCTTC | CASSPGGASSYNEQFF
TRBD2 | - | TRBJ2-5 | TRBV24-1 | TGTGCCACCAGTGACCGCTTACGAGCGGGGGGCGAAGAGACCCAGTACTTC | CATSDRLRAGGEETQYF
- | - | TRBJ1-1 | TRBV19 | TGTGCCAGTAGTTTGACAGCGAACACTGAAGCTTTCTTT | CASSLTANTEAFF
TRBD1 | many | TRBJ1-2 | TRBV3-1/TRBV3-2 | TGTGCCGCCGGGACAGGGTATGGCTACACCTTC | CAAGTGYGYTF
- | - | TRBJ1-4 | TRBV19 | TGTGCCAGTACCCGGGTCCCGGCAACTAATGAAAAACTGTTTTTT | CASTRVPATNEKLFF
- | - | TRBJ1-2 | TRBV29-1 | TGCAGCGTTGAAGTAGTTTCGGGGTTTGGAGGCTACACCTTC | CSVEVVSGFGGYTF
- | - | TRBJ2-2 | TRBV7-2 | TGTGCCAGCAGCTTTCAGACAGGAAGGACCGGGGAGCTGTTTTTT | CASSFQTGRTGELFF
- | - | TRBJ2-1 | TRBV6-2/TRBV6-3 | TGTGCCAGCAGTTCGGACTGGGATGAGCAGTTCTTC | CASSSDWDEQFF
- | - | TRBJ2-7 | TRBV3-1/TRBV3-2 | TGTGCCAGCAGCCTCGGGGGTTTTAAAGAAGAGCAGTACTTC | CASSLGGFKEEQYF
TRBD1 | - | TRBJ1-3 | TRBV5-6 | TGTGCCAGCAGCTTCGGGACAGGGATGAACACCATATATTTT | CASSFGTGMNTIYF
- | - | TRBJ2-2 | TRBV7-3 | TGTGCCAGCAGCCCAACGGGGGCGAACACCGGGGAGCTGTTTTTT | CASSPTGANTGELFF
TRBD2 | few | TRBJ2-5 | TRBV3-1/TRBV3-2 | TGTGCCAGCTCAAGGGAGGCTAGCGGGGGGCAAGAGACCCAGTACTTC | CASSREASGGQETQYF
- | few | TRBJ2-7 | TRBV4-3 | TGCGCCAGCAGCCAAGAACGTAGGAGGGGGCTCATCGACGAGCAGTACTTC | CASSQERRRGLIDEQYF
- | - | TRBJ1-5 | TRBV6-5 | TGTGCCAGCAGAGGACAACTTGCTCTTAATCAGCCCCAGCATTTT | CASRGQLALNQPQHF